This T cell receptor (beta chain) comes out of a study of control samples from healthy donors and cancer patients. Per the germline V gene, CDR1 is SGHDN and CDR2 is FVKESK. V was pared by 4 bases and J by 5 bases, with 10 bases of the junction left unmatched. The CDR3 sequence is 18 residues long. Here immunoSEQ multiplex PCR was the method, and the copy in TCRdb shows in-frame clones only, minus some. Of 100,000 to 150,000 clones in the sample, around nine tenths were seen once. The chain is built from TRBV14 and TRBJ2-1; 14 bases match TRBD2. The sequence was obtained from a young man in good health. Specimen: blood. This chain's CDR3 is CASSRGLAGVRANNEQFF. CDR3 in DNA: TGTGCCAGCAGCCGGGGACTAGCGGGAGTTCGAGCCAACAATGAGCAGTTCTTC.